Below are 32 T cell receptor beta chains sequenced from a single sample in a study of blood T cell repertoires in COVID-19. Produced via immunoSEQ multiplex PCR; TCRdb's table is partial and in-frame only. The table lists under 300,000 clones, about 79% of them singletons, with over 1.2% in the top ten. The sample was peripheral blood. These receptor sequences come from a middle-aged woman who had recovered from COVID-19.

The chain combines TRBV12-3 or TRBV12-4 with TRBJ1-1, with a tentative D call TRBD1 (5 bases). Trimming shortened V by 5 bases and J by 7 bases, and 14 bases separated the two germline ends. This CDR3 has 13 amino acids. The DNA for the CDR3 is TGTGCCAGCAGTAAACAGGTACAATATGAAGCTTTCTTT. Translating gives CASSKQVQYEAFF.

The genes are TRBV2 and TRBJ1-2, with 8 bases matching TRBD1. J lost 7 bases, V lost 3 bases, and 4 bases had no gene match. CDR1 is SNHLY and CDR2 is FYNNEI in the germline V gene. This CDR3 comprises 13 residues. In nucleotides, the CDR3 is TGTGCCAGCAGTGATTTGGACAGGGTTGGCTACACCTTC. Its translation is CASSDLDRVGYTF.

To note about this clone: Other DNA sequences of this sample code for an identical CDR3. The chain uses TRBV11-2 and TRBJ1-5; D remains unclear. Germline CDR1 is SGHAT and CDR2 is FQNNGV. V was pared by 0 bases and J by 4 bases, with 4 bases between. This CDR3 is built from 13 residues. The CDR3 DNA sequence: TGTGCCAGCAGCTTAGATCGGAATCAGCCCCAGCATTTT. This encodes CASSLDRNQPQHF.

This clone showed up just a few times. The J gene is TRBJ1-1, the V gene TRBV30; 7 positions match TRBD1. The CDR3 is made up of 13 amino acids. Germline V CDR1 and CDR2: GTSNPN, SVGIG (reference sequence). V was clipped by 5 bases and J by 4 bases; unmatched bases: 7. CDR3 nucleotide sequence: TGTGCCTGGTCCACAGGGGTGGGCACTGAAGCTTTCTTT. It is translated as CAWSTGVGTEAFF. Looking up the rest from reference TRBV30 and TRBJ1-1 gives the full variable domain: SQTIHQWPATLVQPVGSPLSLECTVEGTSNPNLYWYRQAAGRGLQLLFYSVGIGQISSEVPQNLSASRPQDRQFILSSKKLLLSDSGFYLCAWSTGVGTEAFFGQGTRLTVV.

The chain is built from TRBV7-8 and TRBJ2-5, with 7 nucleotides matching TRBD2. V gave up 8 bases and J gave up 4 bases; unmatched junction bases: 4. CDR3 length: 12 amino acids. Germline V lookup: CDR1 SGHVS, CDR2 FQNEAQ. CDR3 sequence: CASAGEGETQYF. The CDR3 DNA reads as TGTGCCAGCGCGGGGGAGGGAGAGACCCAGTACTTC.

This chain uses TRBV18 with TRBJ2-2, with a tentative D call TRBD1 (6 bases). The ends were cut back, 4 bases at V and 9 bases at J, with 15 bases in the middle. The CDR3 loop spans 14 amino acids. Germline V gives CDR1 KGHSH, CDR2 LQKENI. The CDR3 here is CASSLITGTRELFF. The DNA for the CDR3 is TGTGCCAGCTCACTAATCACAGGGACCCGGGAGCTGTTTTTT.

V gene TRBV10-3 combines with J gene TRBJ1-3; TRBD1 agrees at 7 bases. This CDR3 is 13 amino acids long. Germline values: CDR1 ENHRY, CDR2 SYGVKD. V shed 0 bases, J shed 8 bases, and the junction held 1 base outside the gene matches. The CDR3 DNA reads TGTGCCATCAGTGAGTCCCAGGGGGACACCATATATTTT. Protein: CAISESQGDTIYF.

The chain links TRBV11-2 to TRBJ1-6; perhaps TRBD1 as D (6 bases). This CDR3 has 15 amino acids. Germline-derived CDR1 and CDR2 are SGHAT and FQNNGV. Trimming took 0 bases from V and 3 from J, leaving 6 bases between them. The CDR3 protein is CASSLEGHYNSPLHF. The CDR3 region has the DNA TGTGCCAGCAGCTTAGAGGGACACTATAATTCACCCCTCCACTTT. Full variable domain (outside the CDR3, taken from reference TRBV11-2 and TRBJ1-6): EAGVAQSPRYKIIEKRQSVAFWCNPISGHATLYWYQQILGQGPKLLIQFQNNGVVDDSQLPKDRFSAERLKGVDSTLKIQPAKLEDSAVYLCASSLEGHYNSPLHFGNGTRLTVT.

DNA of the CDR3: TGTGCCAGTAGTATGGGGACAGGCCGCCAGCCCCAGCATTTT. Translated: CASSMGTGRQPQHF. The gene calls are TRBV19 and TRBJ1-5; TRBD1 matches at 8 bases. Germline assignment: CDR1 LNHDA and CDR2 SQIVND (reference sequence). V gave up 3 bases and J gave up 7 bases; unmatched junction bases: 5. The CDR3 loop spans 14 amino acids.

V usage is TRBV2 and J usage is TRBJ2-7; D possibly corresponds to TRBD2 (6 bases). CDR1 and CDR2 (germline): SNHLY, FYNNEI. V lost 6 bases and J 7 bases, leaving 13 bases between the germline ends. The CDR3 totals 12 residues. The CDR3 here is CASRGGAWEQYF. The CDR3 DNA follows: TGTGCCAGCAGGGGGGGTGCTTGGGAGCAGTACTTC.

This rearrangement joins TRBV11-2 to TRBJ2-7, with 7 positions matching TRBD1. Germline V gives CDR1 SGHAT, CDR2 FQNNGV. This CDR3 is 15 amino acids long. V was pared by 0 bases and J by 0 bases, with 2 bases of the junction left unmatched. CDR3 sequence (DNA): TGTGCCAGCAGCTTAGATCGGGACAGCTCCTACGAGCAGTACTTC. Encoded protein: CASSLDRDSSYEQYF.

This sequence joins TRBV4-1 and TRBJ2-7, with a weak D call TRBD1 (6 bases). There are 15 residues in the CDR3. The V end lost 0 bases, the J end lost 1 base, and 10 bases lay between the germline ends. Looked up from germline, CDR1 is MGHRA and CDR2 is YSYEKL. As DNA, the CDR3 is TGCGCCAGCAGCCAAGATCCAGGGGAATCCTACGAGCAGTACTTC. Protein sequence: CASSQDPGESYEQYF.

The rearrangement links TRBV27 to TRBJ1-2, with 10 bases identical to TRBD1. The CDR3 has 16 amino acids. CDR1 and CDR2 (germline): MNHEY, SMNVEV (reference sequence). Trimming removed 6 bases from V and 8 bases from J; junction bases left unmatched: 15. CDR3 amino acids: CASSPDRGQGFGGYTF. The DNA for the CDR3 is TGTGCCAGCAGCCCGGATCGGGGACAGGGGTTTGGAGGCTACACCTTC.

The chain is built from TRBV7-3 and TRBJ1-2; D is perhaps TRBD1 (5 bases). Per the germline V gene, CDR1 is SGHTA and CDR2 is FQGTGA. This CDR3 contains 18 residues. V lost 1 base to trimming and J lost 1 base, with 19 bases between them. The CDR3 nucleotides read TGTGCCAGCAGCTTAAACCCTTTAGTTGGGGGGGTTAACTATGGCTACACCTTC. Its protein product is CASSLNPLVGGVNYGYTF.

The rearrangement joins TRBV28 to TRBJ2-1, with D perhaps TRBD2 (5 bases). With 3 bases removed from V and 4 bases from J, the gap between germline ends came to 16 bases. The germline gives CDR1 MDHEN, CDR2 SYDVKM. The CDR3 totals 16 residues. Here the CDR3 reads CASSLDSGNPYNEQFF. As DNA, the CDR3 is TGTGCCAGCAGTTTGGATTCGGGGAATCCTTACAATGAGCAGTTCTTC.

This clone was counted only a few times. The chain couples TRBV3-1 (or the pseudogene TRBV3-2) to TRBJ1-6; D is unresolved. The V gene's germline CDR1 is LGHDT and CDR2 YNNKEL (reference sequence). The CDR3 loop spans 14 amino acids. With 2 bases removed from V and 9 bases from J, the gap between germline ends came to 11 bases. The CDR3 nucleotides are TGTGCCAGCAGCCAAATAAAGGGAGGTTCACCCCTCCACTTT. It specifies CASSQIKGGSPLHF.

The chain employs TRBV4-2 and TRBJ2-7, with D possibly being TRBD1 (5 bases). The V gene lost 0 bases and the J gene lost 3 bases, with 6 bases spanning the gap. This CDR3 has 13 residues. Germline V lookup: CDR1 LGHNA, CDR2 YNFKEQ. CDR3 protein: CASSQDDSYEQYF. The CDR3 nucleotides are TGTGCCAGCAGCCAAGATGACAGCTACGAGCAGTACTTC.

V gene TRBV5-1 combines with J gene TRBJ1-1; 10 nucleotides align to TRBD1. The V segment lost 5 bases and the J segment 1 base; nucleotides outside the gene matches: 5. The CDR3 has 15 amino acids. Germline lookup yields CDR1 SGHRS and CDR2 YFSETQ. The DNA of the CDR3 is TGCGCCAGCAGTGGGACAGGGGAGGCGAACACTGAAGCTTTCTTT. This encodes CASSGTGEANTEAFF.

CDR3: CASSQDLGTVGYEQYF. CDR3 DNA: TGTGCCAGCAGCCAAGATTTGGGGACTGTAGGCTACGAGCAGTACTTC. The V call is TRBV4-2, the J call TRBJ2-7, with D tentatively TRBD2 (6 bases). This CDR3 spans 16 amino acids. V lost 0 bases to trimming and J lost 3 bases, with 15 bases between them. Germline CDR1 LGHNA, CDR2 YNFKEQ.

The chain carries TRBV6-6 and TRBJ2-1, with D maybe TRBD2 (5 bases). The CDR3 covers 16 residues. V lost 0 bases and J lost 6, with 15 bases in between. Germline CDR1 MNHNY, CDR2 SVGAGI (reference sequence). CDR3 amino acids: CASSYSSGEPGNEQFF. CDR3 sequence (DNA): TGTGCCAGCAGTTACTCGTCCGGGGAACCCGGCAATGAGCAGTTCTTC.

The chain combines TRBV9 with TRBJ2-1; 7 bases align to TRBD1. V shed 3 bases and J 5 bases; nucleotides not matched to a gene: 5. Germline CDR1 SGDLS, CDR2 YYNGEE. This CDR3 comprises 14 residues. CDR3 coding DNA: TGTGCCAGCAGCGCCGGACAGGCTAACAATGAGCAGTTCTTC. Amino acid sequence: CASSAGQANNEQFF.

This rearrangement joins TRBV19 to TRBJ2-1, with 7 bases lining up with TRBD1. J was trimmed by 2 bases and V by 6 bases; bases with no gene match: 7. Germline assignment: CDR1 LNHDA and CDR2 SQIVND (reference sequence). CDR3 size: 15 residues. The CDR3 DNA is TGTGCCAGTAGACAGGGGATGGGGACCTACAATGAGCAGTTCTTC. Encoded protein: CASRQGMGTYNEQFF.

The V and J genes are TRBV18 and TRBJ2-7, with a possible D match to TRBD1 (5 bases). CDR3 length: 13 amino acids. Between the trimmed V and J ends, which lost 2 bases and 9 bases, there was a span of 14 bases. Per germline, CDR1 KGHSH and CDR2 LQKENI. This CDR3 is CASSPTQGTRQYF. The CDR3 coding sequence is TGTGCCAGCTCACCAACCCAGGGAACAAGGCAGTACTTC.

CDR3: CASSLGGGAPDTQYF. The CDR3 coding sequence is TGTGCCAGCAGCTTGGGAGGGGGGGCCCCAGATACGCAGTATTTT. V usage is TRBV5-4 and J usage is TRBJ2-3, with D perhaps matching TRBD2 (7 bases). Trimming took 0 bases from V and 4 from J, leaving 12 bases between them. This CDR3 is 15 amino acids long. Germline V gene lookup returns CDR1 SGHNT and CDR2 YYREEE (reference sequence).

The chain's CDR3 is CASSNSRGYEQYF. In DNA, the CDR3 is TGCGCCAGCAGCAACTCAAGGGGCTACGAGCAGTACTTC. The chain links TRBV5-1 to TRBJ2-7, with a possible D match to TRBD1 (5 bases). The germline V and J ends were trimmed by 4 bases and 3 bases, with 11 bases remaining between them. CDR3 length equals 13 residues. CDR1 and CDR2 from the germline V gene are SGHRS and YFSETQ.

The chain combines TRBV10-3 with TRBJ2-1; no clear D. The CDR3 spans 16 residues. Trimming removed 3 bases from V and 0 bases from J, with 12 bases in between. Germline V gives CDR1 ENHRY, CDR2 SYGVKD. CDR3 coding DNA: TGTGCCATCAGTGATTTGGGCCGAAGCTCCTACAATGAGCAGTTCTTC. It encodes CAISDLGRSSYNEQFF.

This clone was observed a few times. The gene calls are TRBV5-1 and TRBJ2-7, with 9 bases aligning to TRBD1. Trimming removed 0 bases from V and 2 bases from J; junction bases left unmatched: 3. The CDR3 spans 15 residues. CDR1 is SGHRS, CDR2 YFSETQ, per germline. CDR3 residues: CASSLVGQGPYEQYF. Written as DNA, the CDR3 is TGCGCCAGCAGCTTGGTTGGACAGGGGCCCTACGAGCAGTACTTC.

CDR3 bases: TGTGCTATCAAGCTTGCTGGTGCTGGCTACACCTTC. It translates to CAIKLAGAGYTF. The gene calls are TRBV7-7 and TRBJ1-2; D remains ambiguous. Germline V gives CDR1 SSHAT, CDR2 FNYEAQ (reference sequence). This CDR3 has 12 amino acids.

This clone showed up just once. Here the CDR3 reads CASSPRAGGGNEQFF. CDR3 DNA sequence: TGTGCCAGCAGCCCTAGAGCGGGGGGCGGAAATGAGCAGTTCTTC. J is TRBJ2-1 and V is TRBV3-1 (or the pseudogene TRBV3-2); 9 bases match TRBD2. The CDR3 spans 15 residues. In germline, CDR1 is LGHDT, CDR2 YNNKEL (reference sequence). Trimming cost V 4 bases and J 7 bases; bases outside gene matches: 8.

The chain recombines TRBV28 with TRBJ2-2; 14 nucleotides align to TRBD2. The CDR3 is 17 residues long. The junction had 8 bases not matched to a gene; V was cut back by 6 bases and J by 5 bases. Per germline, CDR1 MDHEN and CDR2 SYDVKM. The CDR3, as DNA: TGTGCCAGCAGCACGACTAGCGGGGGGGCCGCTACCGGGGAGCTGTTTTTT. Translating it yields CASSTTSGGAATGELFF. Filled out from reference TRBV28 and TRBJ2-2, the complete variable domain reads DVKVTQSSRYLVKRTGEKVFLECVQDMDHENMFWYRQDPGLGLRLIYFSYDVKMKEKGDIPEGYSVSREKKERFSLILESASTNQTSMYLCASSTTSGGAATGELFFGEGSRLTVL.

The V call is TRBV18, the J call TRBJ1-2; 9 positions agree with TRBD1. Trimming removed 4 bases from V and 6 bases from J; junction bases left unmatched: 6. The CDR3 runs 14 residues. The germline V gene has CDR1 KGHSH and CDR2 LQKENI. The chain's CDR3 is CASSLEQGADGYTF. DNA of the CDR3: TGTGCCAGCTCACTCGAACAGGGGGCAGATGGCTACACCTTC. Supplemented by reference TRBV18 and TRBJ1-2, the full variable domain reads NAGVMQNPRHLVRRRGQEARLRCSPMKGHSHVYWYRQLPEEGLKFMVYLQKENIIDESGMPKERFSAEFPKEGPSILRIQQVVRGDSAAYFCASSLEQGADGYTFGSGTRLTVV.

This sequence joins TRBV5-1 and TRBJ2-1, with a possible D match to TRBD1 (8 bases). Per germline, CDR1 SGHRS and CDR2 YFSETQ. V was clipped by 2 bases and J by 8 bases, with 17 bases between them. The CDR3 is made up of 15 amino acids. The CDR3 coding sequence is TGCGCCAGCAGCTTAGCGGGACAGGTGGTCGATGAGCAGTTCTTC. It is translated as CASSLAGQVVDEQFF.